These T cell receptor beta chains were read from a single sample in a study of brain T cells in children with intractable seizures. Profiled with immunoSEQ multiplex PCR; TCRdb holds only in-frame clones, not every one. The data hold about 64,000 clones, with 90% to 97% observed a single time. Sequences were derived from peripheral blood, sampled at surgery. These receptors were collected from a boy in the first two years of life with focal cortical dysplasia and intractable seizures. Both conserved end residues are part of each CDR3. D genes are given only for firm matches. Expanded clones get a size class; other rows say once, few or many, or leave the size out.

d_gene	v_gene	abundance	j_gene	CDR3nt	CDR3aa
TRBD1	TRBV5-1	.	TRBJ1-2	TGCGCCAGCAGTTTCATGGGGACAGGAGCTAACTATGGCTACACCTTC	CASSFMGTGANYGYTF
TRBD1	TRBV19	.	TRBJ2-7	TGTGCCAGTAAAGACAGGGGGCGCGACGAGCAGTACTTC	CASKDRGRDEQYF
TRBD1	TRBV24-1	once	TRBJ2-2	TGTGCCACCAGTGATACTGGACAGGGGACCGGGGAGCTGTTTTTT	CATSDTGQGTGELFF
.	TRBV19	.	TRBJ2-2	TGTGCCAGTAGTATAGAACGGTTCACCGGGGAGCTGTTTTTT	CASSIERFTGELFF
.	TRBV4-1	.	TRBJ1-3	TGCGCCAGCAGCCAAGATCTGGCGAGCTCTGGAAACACCATATATTTT	CASSQDLASSGNTIYF
TRBD2	TRBV4-1	.	TRBJ2-7	TGCGCCAGCAGCCAAGCGCCGCGGGAGAGCTTAGACGAGCAGTACTTC	CASSQAPRESLDEQYF
TRBD1	TRBV5-6	.	TRBJ2-4	TGTGCCAGCAGCTTGACCGGGACAGGGAACATTCAGTACTTC	CASSLTGTGNIQYF
.	TRBV11-2	.	TRBJ2-5	TGTGCCAGCAGCCCCCAAGAGACCCAGTACTTC	CASSPQETQYF
TRBD1	TRBV5-1	.	TRBJ2-3	TGCGCCAGCAGCTTGGCTCGGGACAGGGTCCCAGATACGCAGTATTTT	CASSLARDRVPDTQYF
TRBD1	TRBV6-8	.	TRBJ1-4	TGTGCCAGCAGTTCATCTTACCTCACAGAGACAGGGGCGAATGAAAAACTGTTTTTT	CASSSSYLTETGANEKLFF
TRBD1	TRBV4-2	.	TRBJ2-7	TGTGCCAGCAGCCACTCCGATTACCGGGACAGGGGATTAAGATACTTC	CASSHSDYRDRGLRYF
.	TRBV7-8	.	TRBJ2-3	TGTGCCAGCAGCTTGATCGGGGATACGCAGTATTTT	CASSLIGDTQYF
TRBD2	TRBV19	.	TRBJ2-3	TGTGCCAGTAGTCCACTAGCGGGGGGGCTCACAGATACGCAGTATTTT	CASSPLAGGLTDTQYF
.	TRBV21-1	.	TRBJ2-3	TGTGCCAGCAGCAACCACCTCCCCCGGCGGGTCCGCACAGATACGCAGTATTTT	CASSNHLPRRVRTDTQYF
TRBD2	TRBV27	.	TRBJ2-7	TGTGCCAGCAGACTTGGGACTAGCGGGAGTTACGAGCAGTACTTC	CASRLGTSGSYEQYF
TRBD2	TRBV7-6	.	TRBJ2-7	TGTGCCAGCAGCTTAGCCCTAGCGGGACAGTACGAGCAGTACTTC	CASSLALAGQYEQYF
.	TRBV29-1	.	TRBJ2-1	TGCAGCGTTGGAAGTAATGAGCAGTTCTTC	CSVGSNEQFF
.	TRBV19	.	TRBJ2-1	TGTGCCAGTAGTCTGGGGGGGGGCCGTAACAATGAGCAGTTCTTC	CASSLGGGRNNEQFF
.	TRBV2	.	TRBJ1-1	TGTGCCAGCAGTGGACGGAACACTGAAGCTTTCTTT	CASSGRNTEAFF
.	TRBV28	.	TRBJ2-1	TGTGCCAGCAGTTCATTAGGGGTAGGCGGGAAACCCTACAATGAGCAGTTCTTC	CASSSLGVGGKPYNEQFF